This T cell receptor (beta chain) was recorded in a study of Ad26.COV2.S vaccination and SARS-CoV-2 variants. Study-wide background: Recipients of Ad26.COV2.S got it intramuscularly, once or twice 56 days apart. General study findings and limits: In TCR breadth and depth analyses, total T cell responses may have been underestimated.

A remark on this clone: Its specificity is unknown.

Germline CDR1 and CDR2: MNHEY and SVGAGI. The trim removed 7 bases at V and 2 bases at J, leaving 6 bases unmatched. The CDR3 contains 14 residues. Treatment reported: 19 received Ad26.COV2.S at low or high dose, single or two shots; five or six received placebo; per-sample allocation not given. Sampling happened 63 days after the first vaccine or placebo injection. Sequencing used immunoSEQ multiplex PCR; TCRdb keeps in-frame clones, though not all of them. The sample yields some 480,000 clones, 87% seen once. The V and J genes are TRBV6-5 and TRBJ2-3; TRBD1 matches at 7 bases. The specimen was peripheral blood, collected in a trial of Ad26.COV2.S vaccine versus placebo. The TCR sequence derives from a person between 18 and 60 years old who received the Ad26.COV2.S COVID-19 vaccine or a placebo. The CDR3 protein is CASTPRGITDTQYF. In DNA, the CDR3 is TGTGCCAGCACCCCCAGGGGGATCACAGATACGCAGTATTTT.